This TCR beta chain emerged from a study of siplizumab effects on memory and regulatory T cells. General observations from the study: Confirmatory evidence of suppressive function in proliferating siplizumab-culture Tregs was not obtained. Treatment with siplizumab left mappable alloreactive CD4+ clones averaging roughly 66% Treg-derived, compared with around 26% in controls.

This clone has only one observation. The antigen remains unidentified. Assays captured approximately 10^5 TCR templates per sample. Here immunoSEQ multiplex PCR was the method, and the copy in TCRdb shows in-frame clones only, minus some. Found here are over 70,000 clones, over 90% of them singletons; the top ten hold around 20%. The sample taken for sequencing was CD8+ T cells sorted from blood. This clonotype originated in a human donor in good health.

The CDR3 coding sequence is TGTGCCAGCAGTGACCGGTCCTGGCAGTTCTTC. Its translation is CASSDRSWQFF. The gene calls are TRBV6-4 and TRBJ2-1; D gene ambiguous. V lost 2 bases and J 12 bases, leaving 8 bases between the germline ends. The germline V gene encodes CDR1 MRHNA and CDR2 SNTAGT. The CDR3 is made up of 11 amino acids.